The rows below give T cell receptor beta chains drawn from one sample of a study of cytomegalovirus exposure and HLA in healthy donors. TCRdb's table, derived via immunoSEQ multiplex PCR, lists solely in-frame clones and lacks some. The data hold approximately 160,000 clones, with approximately 77% observed a single time. The sample consisted of PBMCs. These receptors came from a male donor in good health and CMV-seropositive. CDR3s include the opening cysteine and the closing phenylalanine or tryptophan. The D gene is left open where the match is weak. Clone size is not always given. Where it is, it says once, few, many or a class for expanded clones.

>-|-|TRBV14|17|TRBJ1-1
TGTGCCAGCAGCCAAAGACTCGGGACAACTATGAACACTGAAGCTTTCTTT
CASSQRLGTTMNTEAFF
>TRBD2|once|TRBV2|16|TRBJ2-3
TGTGCCAGCACCAAGGGACTAAGCGGCCCCACAGATACGCAGTATTTT
CASTKGLSGPTDTQYF
>-|-|TRBV11-3|19|TRBJ1-6
TGTGCCAGCAGTTTCAGAGACAGGTATCCCGCCGGGGCTCAATCACCCCTCCACTTT
CASSFRDRYPAGAQSPLHF
>-|-|TRBV6-5|13|TRBJ2-3
TGTGCCAGCAGCCGGGATCACACAGATACGCAGTATTTT
CASSRDHTDTQYF
>TRBD2|-|TRBV6-1|14|TRBJ2-5
TGTGCCAGCAGGGCTAGCGGCTACCAAGAGACCCAGTACTTC
CASRASGYQETQYF
>-|-|TRBV20-1|10|TRBJ1-2
TGCAGTGCCTACAGGGATGGCTACACCTTC
CSAYRDGYTF
>TRBD1|-|TRBV27|15|TRBJ1-1
TGTGCCAGCAGTACCATGACAGGGAAAAACACTGAAGCTTTCTTT
CASSTMTGKNTEAFF
>TRBD2|-|TRBV9|15|TRBJ2-3
TGTGCCAGCAGCTTACGGGGGGTATTCTCAGATACGCAGTATTTT
CASSLRGVFSDTQYF
>TRBD1|-|TRBV5-1|15|TRBJ1-2
TGCGCCAGCAGCCTTCCAACAGGGGGGGCGGATGGCTACACCTTC
CASSLPTGGADGYTF
>-|-|TRBV7-3|12|TRBJ2-1
TGTGCCAGCAGCTTTAGGGAGAATGAGCAGTTCTTC
CASSFRENEQFF
>-|-|TRBV2|15|TRBJ1-2
TGTGCCAGCGGGCGGGAAGGCAGGTTAAGCTATGGCTACACCTTC
CASGREGRLSYGYTF
>-|-|TRBV6-5|14|TRBJ2-5
TGTGCCAGCAGCCCCCAACCCCAGATGGAGACCCAGTACTTC
CASSPQPQMETQYF
>TRBD1|-|TRBV5-1|16|TRBJ2-2
TGCGCCAGCAGCACCGGACAGGGGGCTGGCACCGGGGAGCTGTTTTTT
CASSTGQGAGTGELFF
>-|-|TRBV7-9|14|TRBJ1-4
TGTGCCAGCAGCTTCCAGAACCTTAATGAAAAACTGTTTTTT
CASSFQNLNEKLFF
>TRBD1|-|TRBV7-6|14|TRBJ1-2
TGTGCCAGCAGCTCCGGGACAGGGGCCTATGGCTACACCTTC
CASSSGTGAYGYTF
>-|-|TRBV7-9|12|TRBJ2-7
TGTGCCACAGAGGGATCTTCCTACGAGCAGTACTTC
CATEGSSYEQYF
>-|-|TRBV30|12|TRBJ1-3
TGTGCCTGGAGTGTACGGGGAAACACCATATATTTT
CAWSVRGNTIYF
>TRBD2|once|TRBV4-1|16|TRBJ2-7
TGCGCCAGCAGCCAAGGGGGCAGCGGGGTGGCCTACGAGCAGTACTTC
CASSQGGSGVAYEQYF
>-|few|TRBV5-6|14|TRBJ1-1
TGTGCCAGCAGCTCTTGGTCTGTAGCGGCAGAAGCTTTCTTT
CASSSWSVAAEAFF
>-|-|TRBV6-6|12|TRBJ2-7
TGTGCCAGCAGTCCCCCCCGGTACGAGCAGTACTTC
CASSPPRYEQYF
>-|few|TRBV19|15|TRBJ1-4
TGTGCCAGTAGGTCGGACTTGTCAACTAATGAAAAACTGTTTTTT
CASRSDLSTNEKLFF
>TRBD1|-|TRBV6-5|14|TRBJ1-1
TGTGCCAGCAGGGAACAGGGGGTAGGCACTGAAGCTTTCTTT
CASREQGVGTEAFF